This T cell receptor (beta chain) was retrieved from a study of cytomegalovirus exposure and HLA in healthy donors. Study conclusions and caveats: The tendency of first-cohort TCR clusters to co-occur in the 110 or so validation repertoires emerged from a later analysis. Cytomegalovirus status was reportedly diagnosed by the classifier with high specificity and sensitivity. Rare TCR sequences dominated, though some public TCRs recurred in many donors.

The assay was immunoSEQ multiplex PCR, and TCRdb's table has in-frame clones only and misses some. The table lists about 180,000 clones, 85% of them singletons, with about a sixth in the top ten. A note on this clone: The antigen remains unidentified.

The donors were members of the approximately 120-subject validation cohort (separate from the approximately 670-subject first cohort). With 3 bases clipped from V and 2 bases from J, the junction kept 8 bases outside the gene matches. The CDR3 extends over 16 amino acids. Germline CDR1 and CDR2: SGHRS and YFSETQ. The specimen sequenced was PBMCs. The chain is built from TRBV5-1 and TRBJ2-3, with TRBD2 identical over 8 bases. This receptor was obtained from a man in his late teens or twenties in good health and CMV-seropositive. The CDR3 DNA reads TGCGCCAGCAGCTGGACCTTAGCGGGGCCCACAGATACGCAGTATTTT. Residues: CASSWTLAGPTDTQYF.